This T cell receptor beta chain was captured by sequencing in a study of Graves' ophthalmopathy and Graves' hyperthyroidism. The study's findings and limits: Researchers report that a 13-signature model separated ophthalmopathy from stable hyperthyroidism, posting roughly 90% sensitivity and about 80% specificity.

Amplified TCR beta CDR3 regions were obtained using RNA transcripts as template. The library came from an HTBI-primed first-round RT-PCR and a second-round multiplex PCR. MiXCR, applied by TCRdb to the multiplex PCR reads, yields one record per CDR3 protein. The table has about 740,000 distinct CDR3 sequences, around 40% seen once. On this clonotype itself: Its cognate antigen is unknown.

CDR1 is LNHDA, CDR2 SQIVND, per germline (reference sequence). The V and J ends lost 3 bases and 0 bases respectively, with 6 bases between them. The CDR3 has 13 residues. PBMCs stemmed from more than 9.5 ml of fresh peripheral blood. The source material was peripheral blood. The sequence came from an adult man with Graves' ophthalmopathy. The chain uses TRBV19 and TRBJ2-7; D gene uncertain. CDR3 loop: CASSIGFSYEQYF. CDR3 coding DNA: TGTGCCAGTAGTATTGGGTTCTCCTACGAGCAGTACTTC.